One sample yielded the 12 T cell receptor beta chains listed below, sequenced in a study of T-cell memory formation after mild COVID-19. TCRdb recomputed calls from the 5' RACE reads with MiXCR, one row per CDR3 protein. The table records approximately 150,000 distinct CDR3 sequences, about 6% of them present only once. Sequencing used PBMCs or a T cell subset sorted from them (not recorded which). Receptor source: an adult woman who had mild COVID-19 (a few samples of this study predate the infection). Cell type and time point are not known.

In this sample, this clonotype turned up many times. J is TRBJ2-5 and V is TRBV29-1, with D tentatively TRBD1 or TRBD2 (7 bases each). Germline V CDR1 and CDR2: SQVTM, ANQGSEA. Trimming removed 4 bases at V and 4 bases at J, with 16 bases between. The CDR3 spans 14 residues. The CDR3 loop is CSVVGSGGGETQYF. The CDR3 region has the DNA TGCAGCGTTGTAGGATCAGGGGGGGGAGAGACCCAGTACTTC.

This chain connects TRBV3-1 to TRBJ2-1, with D unresolved. V was trimmed by 1 base and J by 6 bases, leaving 10 bases between them. The CDR3 is 14 amino acids. Germline V gives CDR1 LGHDT, CDR2 YNNKEL (reference sequence). The CDR3 region is CASSQGLIGNEQFF. The CDR3 DNA reads as TGTGCCAGCAGCCAAGGCCTTATTGGCAATGAGCAGTTCTTC.

The chain uses TRBV5-6 and TRBJ1-5; the match to TRBD1 covers 11 bases. V gave up 0 bases and J gave up 4 bases; unmatched junction bases: 3. The CDR3 totals 16 residues. From germline, CDR1 is SGHDT and CDR2 YYEEEE. The CDR3 bases are TGTGCCAGCAGCTTGGCGGGACAGGGGGTGAATCAGCCCCAGCATTTT. It encodes CASSLAGQGVNQPQHF.

V and J are TRBV24-1 and TRBJ2-1, with D tentatively TRBD2 (5 bases). Germline lookup yields CDR1 KGHDR and CDR2 SFDVKD. This CDR3 is built from 14 residues. The V end was cut by 2 bases, the J end by 8 bases, with 12 bases between. CDR3 protein: CATSDSSPRDEQFF. CDR3 bases: TGTGCCACCAGTGATTCTAGCCCGAGGGATGAGCAGTTCTTC.

This clonotype was seen many times. The CDR3 protein is CASSLAYGQGAGEQYF. Here the CDR3 DNA reads TGCGCCAGCAGCTTGGCTTATGGACAGGGTGCGGGCGAGCAGTACTTC. The rearrangement joins TRBV5-1 to TRBJ2-7; TRBD1 matches at 8 bases. The V gene's germline CDR1 is SGHRS and CDR2 YFSETQ. The V segment lost 0 bases and the J segment 6 bases; nucleotides outside the gene matches: 11. The CDR3 consists of 16 residues. The variable domain in full, completed from reference TRBV5-1 and TRBJ2-7, reads KAGVTQTPRYLIKTRGQQVTLSCSPISGHRSVSWYQQTPGQGLQFLFEYFSETQRNKGNFPGRFSGRQFSNSRSEMNVSTLELGDSALYLCASSLAYGQGAGEQYFGPGTRLTVT.

This clonotype was observed once. Germline and junction disagree at one end, which may indicate a read error. The V and J genes are TRBV7-8 and TRBJ2-5; the match to TRBD2 covers 8 bases. Germline CDR1 reads SGHVS; CDR2 reads FQNEAQ. The CDR3 sequence is 17 residues long. CDR3 coding DNA: TGTACCAGCAGCTTAGACATAGAGACTAGCGTCCGGGAGACCCAGTACTTC. It is translated as CTSSLDIETSVRETQYF.

The genes are TRBV12-3 or TRBV12-4 and TRBJ2-3; maybe TRBD2 (6 bases). The CDR3 extends over 17 amino acids. Trimming shortened V by 5 bases and J by 2 bases, and 20 bases separated the two germline ends. CDR3 DNA sequence: TGTGCCAGCAGTCCCGGAGGCGGGACGGGGTTCACAGATACGCAGTATTTT. This gives the protein CASSPGGGTGFTDTQYF.

This clonotype was found many times. The J gene is TRBJ2-5, the V gene TRBV29-1; 13 nucleotides line up with TRBD2. This CDR3 has 15 amino acids. J was trimmed by 5 bases and V by 4 bases; bases with no gene match: 7. The V gene's germline CDR1 is SQVTM and CDR2 ANQGSEA. The CDR3 bases are TGCAGCGTTGCCCGGACTAGCGGGAGCGTGGAGACCCAGTACTTC. It specifies CSVARTSGSVETQYF. Variable domain in full (rest from reference TRBV29-1 and TRBJ2-5): SAVISQKPSRDICQRGTSLTIQCQVDSQVTMMFWYRQQPGQSLTLIATANQGSEATYESGFVIDKFPISRPNLTFSTLTVSNMSPEDSSIYLCSVARTSGSVETQYFGPGTRLLVL.

This clonotype was observed a few times. The rearrangement links TRBV12-3 or TRBV12-4 to TRBJ1-5; D remains unclear. The V and J ends lost 6 bases and 3 bases respectively, with 15 bases between them. CDR3 length equals 15 residues. CDR3 DNA: TGTGCCAGCAGCCCTTATTCGAGGGACAATCAGCCCCAGCATTTT. It is translated as CASSPYSRDNQPQHF.

This clonotype showed up many times. This chain links TRBV20-1 with TRBJ2-3, with 7 nucleotides matching TRBD2. In germline, CDR1 is DFQATT, CDR2 SNEGSKA (reference sequence). This CDR3 spans 16 amino acids. Germline trimming cut 0 bases from V and 1 base from J; bases unmatched to any gene: 7. CDR3 loop: CSARDLRAGGTDTQYF. The CDR3 DNA sequence: TGCAGTGCTAGAGATCTCCGGGCGGGGGGCACAGATACGCAGTATTTT.

This chain uses TRBV2 with TRBJ1-1, with 7 positions matching TRBD1. The V gene's germline CDR1 is SNHLY and CDR2 FYNNEI. J lost 4 bases, V lost 6 bases, and 5 bases had no gene match. The CDR3 runs to 13 residues. CDR3 DNA: TGTGCCAGCAGCAAAGACAGGGCCACTGAAGCTTTCTTT. It encodes CASSKDRATEAFF. Combining the CDR3 with reference TRBV2 and TRBJ1-1 gives the whole variable domain EPEVTQTPSHQVTQMGQEVILRCVPISNHLYFYWYRQILGQKVEFLVSFYNNEISEKSEIFDDQFSVERPDGSNFTLKIRSTKLEDSAMYFCASSKDRATEAFFGQGTRLTVV.

This clonotype occurred a few times. The chain links TRBV7-9 to TRBJ1-1; D possibly corresponds to TRBD1 (5 bases). The CDR3 has 19 amino acids. Germline V gives CDR1 SEHNR, CDR2 FQNEAQ (reference sequence). Trimming removed 0 bases at V and 0 bases at J, with 20 bases between. The chain's CDR3 is CASSLAATRDRVMNTEAFF. The CDR3 DNA reads TGTGCCAGCAGCTTAGCCGCGACCAGGGACCGAGTAATGAACACTGAAGCTTTCTTT.